This TCR beta chain appears in the sequencing data of a study of cytomegalovirus exposure and HLA in healthy donors. A remark on this clone: Its antigen is still unknown.

The CDR3 length is 15 residues. Trimming removed 0 bases from V and 10 bases from J; junction bases left unmatched: 8. In germline, CDR1 is SGHRS, CDR2 YFSETQ. The study's findings and limits: According to the study, 150 to 200 TCR beta chains were cytomegalovirus-associated. The Asian-associated ancestry cluster reportedly had fewer N-insertions than the roughly 720-donor mean in a later analysis. Some public TCRs appeared in many individuals, while most sequences were rare.

13 Jbeta primers and 60 Vbeta primers were used for the PCR. Repertoires were generated with immunoSEQ multiplex PCR, while TCRdb's copy carries only in-frame clones and drops some. The table records roughly 130,000 clones, 74% of them present only once. This sequence joins TRBV5-1 and TRBJ2-1; TRBD2 matches at 9 bases. Sequencing used PBMCs. The receptor comes from a woman in her forties or fifties in good health and CMV-seropositive. The DNA for the CDR3 is TGCGCCAGCAGCTTGGGGGGCGGGGGGGCCTGGGAGCAGTTCTTC. This encodes CASSLGGGGAWEQFF.